This T cell receptor (beta chain) is drawn from a study of CD4 T cells in relation to SARS-CoV-2 and coronaviruses. Study-wide context: A couple of subjects were Hispanic; patients were 8 males and a handful of females. The HLA restriction of the shared crossreactive spike epitopes was mapped.

Whole-study findings and limits: Memory recall responses, not primary responses primed in culture, are what the assay detects. Crossreactivity was assessed only for spike protein, not other viral proteins.

Germline V gene lookup returns CDR1 SGHRS and CDR2 YFSETQ. The CDR3 sequence is 15 residues long. Trimming removed 0 bases at V and 5 bases at J, with 14 bases between. This clone has just a few counts. Its antigen remains unidentified. The data were produced by immunoSEQ multiplex PCR, yet TCRdb's version contains in-frame clones alone and is incomplete. The sample comprises tens of thousands of clones, roughly 88% of which are singletons, and roughly 3% rests with the top ten. Material for sequencing was memory CD4+ T cells from PBMCs. The chain has TRBV5-1 and TRBJ2-5, with D perhaps given as TRBD1 or TRBD2 (6 bases each). The sequence derives from an adult with COVID-19. The CDR3, as DNA: TGCGCCAGCAGCTTGGACGTAGGGGGGAGTGAGACCCAGTACTTC. Translating gives CASSLDVGGSETQYF. Full variable domain (remainder filled in from reference TRBV5-1 and TRBJ2-5): KAGVTQTPRYLIKTRGQQVTLSCSPISGHRSVSWYQQTPGQGLQFLFEYFSETQRNKGNFPGRFSGRQFSNSRSEMNVSTLELGDSALYLCASSLDVGGSETQYFGPGTRLLVL.